This T cell receptor beta chain was observed in a study of blood T cell repertoires in COVID-19. Original analysis: Estimation of nucleated cell counts was performed using reference gene primer amplification. Data came from immunoSEQ multiplex PCR; TCRdb stores just in-frame clones and leaves some out. That table is the source of V, J and clone size, and D and trimming were worked out from the DNA. The sample includes around 13,000 clones, 80% to 90% of them seen just once. Per the germline V gene, CDR1 is SNHLY and CDR2 is FYNNEI. V was clipped by 5 bases and J by 6 bases, with 22 bases between them. The length of the CDR3 is 17 residues.

The sample was peripheral blood. The chain couples TRBV2 to TRBJ1-4, with D tentatively TRBD1 (5 bases). The receptor comes from a human donor in a cohort sampled during active COVID-19. CDR3 in amino acids: CASSKTSGEGLDEKLFF. The CDR3, as DNA: TGTGCCAGCAGTAAAACCTCGGGGGAGGGCTTGGATGAAAAACTGTTTTTT.